This record concerns one TCR beta chain sequence. The material for each subset, its genomic DNA, was split evenly across several immunoSEQ plates. Clones were read by immunoSEQ multiplex PCR, and TCRdb kept only the in-frame ones, dropping some. The sample gives about 650,000 clones, nearly 97% of which show up once; 0.09% to 0.13% is in the top ten. This entry is derived from a study of shared clonotypes between healthy human individuals. Study details: Three CD4 naive, three CD4 memory, two CD8 naive and one CD8 memory plate were used per donor.

Naive CD8 cells, CD45RO-negative and positively selected for CCR7, excluded terminally differentiated effector memory CD45RA+ cells. This CDR3 contains 19 residues. CDR1 is MNHEY and CDR2 is SMNVEV in the germline V gene (reference sequence). The junction had 11 bases not matched to a gene; V was cut back by 1 base and J by 3 bases. This chain connects TRBV27 to TRBJ2-1, with 11 bases matching TRBD2. The sequence was collected from a woman aged 25 to 45 in good health. Sample: naive CD8+ T cells sorted from blood. The CDR3, as DNA: TGTGCCAGCAGTTTATATCGTCTAGCGGGAGGAAAAGACTACAATGAGCAGTTCTTC. Its translation: CASSLYRLAGGKDYNEQFF.